Presented here are 8 T cell receptor beta chains from one specimen sequenced in a study of blood T cell repertoires in COVID-19. The repertoire was sequenced with immunoSEQ multiplex PCR; TCRdb's copy has only in-frame clones and lacks some. Altogether about 100,000 clones are present, 88% being singletons, with the ten largest covering around 10%. Sequences were obtained from peripheral blood. These receptors were obtained from a man older than 75 with acute or convalescent COVID-19.

The genes are TRBV19 and TRBJ1-2; TRBD1 matches at 9 bases. Germline V gives CDR1 LNHDA, CDR2 SQIVND (reference sequence). The CDR3 length is 17 residues. V was clipped by 4 bases and J by 1 base; unmatched bases: 10. The chain's CDR3 is CASSSRQGDSLNYGYTF. DNA for the CDR3: TGTGCCAGTAGTAGTCGACAGGGGGACTCCCTTAACTATGGCTACACCTTC.

The chain couples TRBV5-6 to TRBJ2-5; 7 bases line up with TRBD1. Trimming removed 1 base from V and 2 bases from J; junction bases left unmatched: 5. The CDR3 has 15 residues. Germline-derived CDR1 and CDR2 are SGHDT and YYEEEE. The CDR3 sequence: CASSLNPGQQETQYF. CDR3 in DNA: TGTGCCAGCAGCTTGAACCCGGGACAGCAAGAGACCCAGTACTTC.

V and J are TRBV6-5 and TRBJ1-5; D gene ambiguous. Trimming removed 8 bases from V and 8 bases from J, with 16 bases in between. Germline V gene data show CDR1 as MNHEY and CDR2 as SVGAGI. There are 13 residues in the CDR3. CDR3 loop: CASQVQPGEPQHF. The CDR3 nucleotides are TGTGCCAGCCAGGTCCAGCCCGGCGAGCCCCAGCATTTT.

The CDR3 protein is CASSYGQGRGHEQFF. The CDR3 coding sequence is TGTGCCAGCAGTTACGGGCAGGGGCGAGGGCATGAGCAGTTCTTC. V is TRBV6-6 and J is TRBJ2-1, with D maybe TRBD1 (6 bases). CDR3 length: 15 amino acids. CDR1 MNHNY and CDR2 SVGAGI come from the germline V gene (reference sequence). V lost 2 bases, J lost 8 bases, and 16 bases lay in between.

The CDR3 nucleotides read TGTGCCAGCAGCTTAGGCGGTACCTACGAGCAGTACTTC. This encodes CASSLGGTYEQYF. The chain uses TRBV7-3 and TRBJ2-7, with no clear D. This CDR3 has 13 residues. Between the trimmed V and J ends, which lost 2 bases and 2 bases, there was a span of 7 bases. The germline CDR1 and CDR2 sequences are SGHTA and FQGTGA.

The chain recombines TRBV4-3 with TRBJ2-5; D gene unclear. Trimming stripped 1 base from V and 7 bases from J, with 10 bases between. Germline values: CDR1 LGHNA, CDR2 YSLEER. The CDR3 has 13 residues. The DNA of the CDR3 is TGCGCCAGCAGCCAAGGAGATCTCGGGACCCAGTACTTC. Its translation: CASSQGDLGTQYF.

This clone was recorded only once. The rearrangement uses TRBV15 and TRBJ2-1, with D hard to call. The CDR3 spans 15 residues. Germline V gene sequence: CDR1 LNHNV, CDR2 YYDKDF (reference sequence). V was cut by 0 bases and J by 7 bases, with 13 bases left in between. CDR3 DNA sequence: TGTGCCACCAGCAGAGATCGCGGCTTGAGGAATGAGCAGTTCTTC. Its protein product is CATSRDRGLRNEQFF.

The V call is TRBV19, the J call TRBJ1-1; 7 bases match TRBD1. From germline, CDR1 is LNHDA and CDR2 SQIVND (reference sequence). V shed 5 bases, J shed 1 base, and the junction held 22 bases outside the gene matches. The CDR3 is 20 amino acids. The DNA for the CDR3 is TGTGCCAGTAGTGGGTATGGTTTGTCACAGGGGCCCGGCGGGAACACTGAAGCTTTCTTT. This translates into CASSGYGLSQGPGGNTEAFF.